The 15 T cell receptor beta chains below were found in one sample sequenced in a study of T cell clonality in common variable immunodeficiency. Here immunoSEQ multiplex PCR was the method, and the copy in TCRdb shows in-frame clones only, minus some. The sample shows 80,000 or so clones, no singletons; the ten largest hold approximately 0.81%. Material for sequencing was peripheral blood mononuclear cells. These receptor sequences come from a person aged 18 to 75 in good health.

This clone was seen repeatedly, ten times or more. The read ends 3 residues shy of where the CDR3 ends; the end is completed using the germline J gene. The chain combines TRBV7-2 with TRBJ2-1; D is perhaps TRBD1 (5 bases). Looked up from germline, CDR1 is SGHTA and CDR2 is FQGNSA. This CDR3 has 15 residues. Trimming took off 2 bases at V and 6 bases at J, with 14 bases between the two ends. The DNA read from the CDR3 is TGTGCCAGCAGCTTATCAGGCAGGGTAGCCAATGAG. Its translation: CASSLSGRVANE. Given in full, the CDR3 is CASSLSGRVANEQFF.

In its sample, this clone was seen many times. The covered CDR3 bases are TGTGCCAGTAGTATAGATCGAGGGCCCCACAATGAG. Residues: CASSIDRGPHNE. The complete CDR3 protein is CASSIDRGPHNEQFF. The rearrangement joins TRBV19 to TRBJ2-1; D may be TRBD2 (5 bases). With the read ending 3 residues before the CDR3 end, the germline J gene is used to fill in that end. This CDR3 is 15 amino acids long. Germline-derived CDR1 and CDR2 are LNHDA and SQIVND (reference sequence). The germline V and J ends were trimmed by 0 bases and 5 bases, with 11 bases remaining between them.

At least ten counts were recorded for this clone. The read terminates 3 residues before the CDR3 end, so the remaining end is supplied by the germline J gene. V is TRBV12-3 or TRBV12-4 and J is TRBJ2-1; D unclear. Trimming cost V 6 bases and J 5 bases, with 17 bases left between them. The CDR3 runs 15 residues. This CDR3 reads CASSPPGGSHNEQFF. CDR3 DNA, as far as it was read: TGTGCCAGCAGCCCCCCGGGTGGCAGCCACAATGAG.

This clone was seen many times. Read sequence stops 3 residues before the CDR3 end, and the germline J gene provides the missing end. This chain links TRBV19 with TRBJ1-2; TRBD1 agrees at 7 bases. Germline CDR1 LNHDA, CDR2 SQIVND (reference sequence). This CDR3 spans 15 amino acids. The covered CDR3 bases are TGTGCCAGTAGCATTAGTGAGATACAGGGGAGAGGC. Translating it yields CASSISEIQGRG. The full CDR3 protein reads CASSISEIQGRGYTF.

This clone was observed many times. The read is 3 residues too short to cover the CDR3 end, so that end is filled in from the germline J gene. The chain joins TRBV7-9 to TRBJ1-1; D call uncertain. CDR3 length: 13 amino acids. The germline V gene encodes CDR1 SEHNR and CDR2 FQNEAQ (reference sequence). The CDR3 bases that were read are TGTGCCAGCACCCCTAGGAGGTTCATGGAA. The encoded protein is CASTPRRFME. The entire CDR3 protein reads CASTPRRFMEAFF. Based on the CDR3 plus reference TRBV7-9 and TRBJ1-1, the full variable domain is DTGVSQNPRHKITKRGQNVTFRCDPISEHNRLYWYRQTLGQGPEFLTYFQNEAQLEKSRLLSDRFSAERPKGSFSTLEIQRTEQGDSAMYLCASTPRRFMEAFFGQGTRLTVV.

This clone came up many times. The read ends 3 residues before the CDR3 terminus; that terminus is restored from the germline J gene. J is TRBJ1-6 and V is TRBV6-2 or TRBV6-3; 7 nucleotides align to TRBD1. Unmatched junction bases numbered 4, after V lost 2 bases and J lost 9 bases. The CDR3 contains 14 residues. The V gene's germline CDR1 is MNHEY and CDR2 SVGEGT. CDR3 DNA, as far as it was read: TGTGCCAGCAGTTACGACAGGGAGGCTTCACCC. It yields the protein CASSYDREASP. The whole CDR3 is CASSYDREASPLHF.

In its sample, this clone was seen many times. The CDR3 end lies 3 residues beyond the end of the read and is filled in from the germline J gene. V gene TRBV19 combines with J gene TRBJ2-3; 11 nucleotides align to TRBD2. CDR1 and CDR2 from the germline V gene are LNHDA and SQIVND (reference sequence). The CDR3 sequence is 18 residues long. V gave up 5 bases and J gave up 4 bases; unmatched junction bases: 14. The CDR3 is CASSVPGTSGRSPDTQYF. The sequenced part of the CDR3 DNA is TGTGCCAGTAGTGTCCCAGGGACTAGCGGACGTTCCCCAGATACG.

This clone has a count of ten or more. The CDR3 goes on 3 residues after the read ends, and that part is filled in from the germline J gene. The chain combines TRBV5-1 with TRBJ2-1; TRBD2 aligns across 10 bases. Trimming took 4 bases from V and 0 from J; bases not matched to a gene: 7. The germline gives CDR1 SGHRS, CDR2 YFSETQ. The CDR3 consists of 17 residues. CDR3: CASSGPSSGGSYNEQFF. CDR3 DNA, as far as it was read: TGCGCCAGCAGCGGTCCCTCTAGCGGGGGCTCCTACAATGAG.

This clone was counted ten times or more. The read halts 3 residues ahead of the CDR3 end, with the missing end drawn from the germline J gene. The chain employs TRBV6-2 or TRBV6-3 and TRBJ2-7, with D unclear. The CDR3 has 14 amino acids. V gave up 4 bases and J gave up 4 bases, with 14 bases separating them. Germline loops: CDR1 MNHEY, CDR2 SVGEGT. The CDR3 loop is CASSFGLGAYEQYF. CDR3 DNA, as far as it was read: TGTGCCAGCAGTTTCGGTCTTGGTGCTTACGAG.

This clone was detected many times. The CDR3 goes on 3 residues after the read ends, and that part is filled in from the germline J gene. The chain carries TRBV5-1 and TRBJ2-1; TRBD1 might be the D (6 bases). V was cut by 0 bases and J by 7 bases, with 8 bases left in between. Per germline, CDR1 SGHRS and CDR2 YFSETQ. This CDR3 has 13 residues. The CDR3 DNA, read in part, is TGCGCCAGCAGCTTGGAAACAGGGAATGAG. The encoded protein is CASSLETGNE. The complete CDR3 reads CASSLETGNEQFF.

This clone was observed many times. The read ends 3 residues shy of where the CDR3 ends; the end is completed using the germline J gene. The chain combines TRBV5-6 with TRBJ1-6, with 10 bases aligning to TRBD1. Trimming cost V 4 bases and J 9 bases; bases outside gene matches: 7. CDR1 is SGHDT and CDR2 is YYEEEE in the germline V gene. This CDR3 has 15 amino acids. The CDR3 reads CASSVAGTGVSPLHF. The CDR3 DNA, read in part, is TGTGCCAGCAGCGTTGCCGGGACAGGGGTTTCACCC. The full variable domain, rest sourced from reference TRBV5-6 and TRBJ1-6, is DAGVTQSPTHLIKTRGQQVTLRCSPKSGHDTVSWYQQALGQGPQFIFQYYEEEERQRGNFPDRFSGHQFPNYSSELNVNALLLGDSALYLCASSVAGTGVSPLHFGNGTRLTVT.

This clone was seen many times. The read halts 3 residues ahead of the CDR3 end, with the missing end drawn from the germline J gene. The rearrangement uses TRBV20-1 and TRBJ2-3; D not certain. The length of the CDR3 is 12 residues. Germline lookup yields CDR1 DFQATT and CDR2 SNEGSKA (reference sequence). CDR3 in amino acids: CSARDLGPAQYF. The covered CDR3 bases are TGCAGTGCTAGAGATCTTGGTCCGGCG.

The table lists this clone with many counts. The CDR3 end is not reached by the read, which stops 3 residues before it; the germline J gene fills it in. This chain joins TRBV13 and TRBJ2-7; no clear D gene. Trimming removed 8 bases from V and 5 bases from J, with 16 bases in between. Germline-derived CDR1 and CDR2 are PRHDT and FYEKMQ (reference sequence). This CDR3 contains 13 residues. Incomplete CDR3 DNA: TGTGCCAGCTCTTTCGGTGAATCCAACGAG. Its protein is CASSFGESNE. The complete CDR3 protein is CASSFGESNEQYF. The complete variable domain, with remaining parts taken from reference TRBV13 and TRBJ2-7, reads AAGVIQSPRHLIKEKRETATLKCYPIPRHDTVYWYQQGPGQDPQFLISFYEKMQSDKGSIPDRFSAQQFSDYHSELNMSSLELGDSALYFCASSFGESNEQYFGPGTRLTVT.

With respect to this clone: The DNA ends 3 residues before the CDR3 does, and the rest of the CDR3 is filled in from the germline J gene. This rearrangement joins TRBV6-1 to TRBJ1-1, with 8 bases fitting TRBD1. The CDR3 loop spans 15 amino acids. Germline V lookup: CDR1 MNHNS, CDR2 SASEGT. The ends lost 4 bases at V and 1 base at J; junction bases unmatched: 5. The CDR3 is CASSVPTGGNTEAFF. The covered CDR3 bases are TGTGCCAGCAGTGTTCCCACAGGGGGGAACACTGAA.

In this sample, this clone turned up many times. The CDR3 goes on 3 residues after the read ends, and that part is filled in from the germline J gene. The chain joins TRBV30 to TRBJ1-6, with 7 bases lining up with TRBD1. This CDR3 spans 13 amino acids. CDR1 GTSNPN and CDR2 SVGIG come from the germline V gene (reference sequence). J was trimmed by 9 bases and V by 3 bases; bases with no gene match: 5. The chain's CDR3 is CAWRETGRSPLHF. CDR3 DNA, as far as it was read: TGTGCCTGGAGGGAGACAGGGCGTTCACCC.